These T cell receptor beta chains were read from a single sample in a study of blood T cells in healthy people across ages. TCRdb reprocessed the 5' RACE reads with MiXCR, giving one entry per CDR3 protein. The table lists about 510,000 distinct CDR3 sequences, about 27% of them singletons. These same data were also listed under a study on T cells of mothers and their children.

Sequenced sample: blood. Receptors were obtained from a boy aged 2 to 10 in good health. Each CDR3 is given with its conserved first and last residue. The D gene is left open where the match is weak. Clone size is shown for a subset of rows, as once, few, many or a class of expanded clone.

D gene: NA; clone size: many; V gene: TRBV12-3/TRBV12-4; J gene: TRBJ2-3; CDR3 protein: CASTSTDTQYF; CDR3 DNA: TGTGCCAGCACTAGCACAGATACGCAGTATTTT
D gene: TRBD2; clone size: few; V gene: TRBV7-9; J gene: TRBJ2-1; CDR3 protein: CASSFLLAAVGNEQFF; CDR3 DNA: TGTGCCAGCAGCTTTTTACTAGCGGCCGTGGGAAATGAGCAGTTCTTC
D gene: NA; clone size: NA; V gene: TRBV6-5; J gene: TRBJ1-5; CDR3 protein: CASSYDGKAQHF; CDR3 DNA: TGTGCCAGCAGTTATGACGGAAAGGCCCAGCATTTT
D gene: NA; clone size: many; V gene: TRBV29-1; J gene: TRBJ2-3; CDR3 protein: CSVEWGDSTDTQYF; CDR3 DNA: TGCAGCGTTGAATGGGGGGACTCCACAGATACGCAGTATTTT
D gene: NA; clone size: NA; V gene: TRBV20-1; J gene: TRBJ1-1; CDR3 protein: CSAGGSGNTEAFF; CDR3 DNA: TGCAGTGCTGGGGGATCAGGGAACACTGAAGCTTTCTTT
D gene: NA; clone size: few; V gene: TRBV11-2; J gene: TRBJ2-1; CDR3 protein: CASSLDAAGEQFF; CDR3 DNA: TGTGCCAGCAGCTTAGATGCGGCAGGGGAGCAGTTCTTC
D gene: NA; clone size: NA; V gene: TRBV7-9; J gene: TRBJ1-2; CDR3 protein: CASSPMAGGDYGYTF; CDR3 DNA: TGTGCCAGCAGCCCGATGGCTGGGGGGGACTATGGCTACACCTTC
D gene: TRBD1; clone size: NA; V gene: TRBV6-5; J gene: TRBJ2-4; CDR3 protein: CASSPQGLLAKNIQYF; CDR3 DNA: TGTGCCAGCAGCCCACAGGGGCTACTAGCCAAAAACATTCAGTACTTC
D gene: NA; clone size: NA; V gene: TRBV19; J gene: TRBJ1-5; CDR3 protein: CASSKTPLNQPQHF; CDR3 DNA: TGTGCCAGTAGTAAGACACCATTAAATCAGCCCCAGCATTTT
D gene: NA; clone size: NA; V gene: TRBV6-6; J gene: TRBJ2-5; CDR3 protein: CASSLVFDSQETQYF; CDR3 DNA: TGTGCCAGCAGTCTCGTCTTTGACAGCCAAGAGACCCAGTACTTC
D gene: NA; clone size: NA; V gene: TRBV2; J gene: TRBJ1-6; CDR3 protein: CASTVAPYSPLHF; CDR3 DNA: TGTGCCAGCACGGTAGCCCCGTATTCACCCCTCCACTTT
D gene: NA; clone size: NA; V gene: TRBV7-2; J gene: TRBJ2-2; CDR3 protein: CASSSRLRGVTLGGELFF; CDR3 DNA: TGTGCCAGCAGCTCACGCCTGCGCGGGGTCACATTAGGGGGGGAGCTGTTTTTT
D gene: NA; clone size: NA; V gene: TRBV3-1; J gene: TRBJ2-5; CDR3 protein: CASSQEGGHRPQYF; CDR3 DNA: TGTGCCAGCAGCCAAGAGGGGGGGCATCGCCCCCAGTACTTC
D gene: TRBD2; clone size: NA; V gene: TRBV5-8; J gene: TRBJ2-3; CDR3 protein: CASSSLAGADTQYF; CDR3 DNA: TGTGCCAGCAGCTCCCTAGCGGGAGCAGATACGCAGTATTTT
D gene: NA; clone size: NA; V gene: TRBV5-1; J gene: TRBJ2-5; CDR3 protein: CASSLSTARETQYF; CDR3 DNA: TGCGCCAGCAGCTTGAGCACAGCGAGGGAGACCCAGTACTTC
D gene: NA; clone size: few; V gene: TRBV14; J gene: TRBJ2-2; CDR3 protein: CASRPSGNTGELFF; CDR3 DNA: TGTGCCAGCAGACCGTCTGGGAACACCGGGGAGCTGTTTTTT
D gene: NA; clone size: NA; V gene: TRBV15; J gene: TRBJ2-4; CDR3 protein: CATSRLGQGRIQYKNIQYF; CDR3 DNA: TGCGCCACCAGCCGTCTGGGACAAGGGAGAATACAGTACAAAAACATTCAGTACTTC
D gene: NA; clone size: NA; V gene: TRBV6-2/TRBV6-3; J gene: TRBJ2-1; CDR3 protein: CASSYSGGYNEQFF; CDR3 DNA: TGTGCCAGCAGTTACTCAGGCGGGTACAACGAGCAGTTCTTC
D gene: NA; clone size: few; V gene: TRBV12-3/TRBV12-4; J gene: TRBJ1-2; CDR3 protein: CASSFAGSDYGYTF; CDR3 DNA: TGTGCCAGCAGTTTCGCAGGGAGTGACTATGGCTACACCTTC
D gene: NA; clone size: few; V gene: TRBV12-3/TRBV12-4; J gene: TRBJ1-2; CDR3 protein: CASSRTERGYTF; CDR3 DNA: TGTGCCAGCAGTCGGACGGAGCGTGGCTACACCTTC
D gene: TRBD1; clone size: NA; V gene: TRBV2; J gene: TRBJ1-4; CDR3 protein: CASNRDRGQAPKLFF; CDR3 DNA: TGTGCCAGCAATCGGGACAGGGGCCAAGCTCCAAAACTGTTTTTT
D gene: NA; clone size: NA; V gene: TRBV5-1; J gene: TRBJ1-1; CDR3 protein: CASSLRSGRIEAFF; CDR3 DNA: TGCGCCAGCAGCTTGAGGTCCGGGCGGATTGAAGCTTTCTTT
D gene: NA; clone size: few; V gene: TRBV7-3; J gene: TRBJ2-1; CDR3 protein: CANSLTGDNEQFF; CDR3 DNA: TGTGCCAACAGCCTTACTGGAGACAATGAGCAGTTCTTC
D gene: TRBD2; clone size: many; V gene: TRBV20-1; J gene: TRBJ2-5; CDR3 protein: CSARDPAGAQETQYF; CDR3 DNA: TGCAGTGCTAGAGATCCAGCGGGGGCCCAAGAGACCCAGTACTTC
D gene: NA; clone size: few; V gene: TRBV7-2; J gene: TRBJ2-1; CDR3 protein: CASSPSSGYNEQFF; CDR3 DNA: TGTGCCAGCAGCCCATCATCGGGTTACAATGAGCAGTTCTTC
D gene: TRBD2; clone size: few; V gene: TRBV20-1; J gene: TRBJ2-1; CDR3 protein: CSASRAGNEQFF; CDR3 DNA: TGCAGTGCTAGTCGAGCGGGAAATGAGCAGTTCTTC
D gene: NA; clone size: NA; V gene: TRBV30; J gene: TRBJ2-5; CDR3 protein: CAWSVQVRETQYF; CDR3 DNA: TGTGCCTGGAGTGTACAGGTCAGGGAGACCCAGTACTTC
D gene: TRBD1; clone size: once; V gene: TRBV5-1; J gene: TRBJ1-4; CDR3 protein: CASSPGQKNEKLFF; CDR3 DNA: TGCGCCAGCAGCCCGGGACAGAAAAATGAAAAACTGTTTTTT
D gene: NA; clone size: NA; V gene: TRBV12-3/TRBV12-4; J gene: TRBJ2-5; CDR3 protein: CASRSSGQETQYF; CDR3 DNA: TGTGCCAGCAGGTCAAGCGGACAAGAGACCCAGTACTTC
D gene: TRBD2; clone size: NA; V gene: TRBV7-2; J gene: TRBJ2-5; CDR3 protein: CASSLFAGVETQYF; CDR3 DNA: TGTGCCAGCAGCTTATTTGCGGGAGTGGAGACCCAGTACTTC
D gene: NA; clone size: few; V gene: TRBV6-2/TRBV6-3; J gene: TRBJ1-3; CDR3 protein: CACSTGANSGNTIYF; CDR3 DNA: TGTGCCTGCAGTACCGGGGCTAACTCTGGAAACACCATATATTTT
D gene: TRBD1; clone size: few; V gene: TRBV19; J gene: TRBJ1-1; CDR3 protein: CASSKTGGKDTEAFF; CDR3 DNA: TGTGCCAGTAGTAAAACAGGGGGGAAGGACACTGAAGCTTTCTTT
D gene: NA; clone size: few; V gene: TRBV7-8; J gene: TRBJ2-2; CDR3 protein: CASSLYGAPSTGELFF; CDR3 DNA: TGTGCCAGCAGCTTATATGGTGCCCCGAGCACCGGGGAGCTGTTTTTT
D gene: TRBD1; clone size: NA; V gene: TRBV7-6; J gene: TRBJ2-7; CDR3 protein: CASSLETGGLHEQYF; CDR3 DNA: TGTGCCAGCAGCTTAGAGACAGGGGGGTTACACGAGCAGTACTTC
D gene: TRBD2; clone size: few; V gene: TRBV10-1; J gene: TRBJ2-7; CDR3 protein: CASSDGLAGAEQYF; CDR3 DNA: TGCGCCAGCAGTGATGGACTAGCGGGAGCCGAGCAGTACTTC
D gene: TRBD1; clone size: few; V gene: TRBV27; J gene: TRBJ2-1; CDR3 protein: CASNPRGGGTGGREQFF; CDR3 DNA: TGTGCCAGCAACCCCCGCGGTGGTGGGACAGGAGGGCGTGAGCAGTTCTTC
D gene: TRBD2; clone size: NA; V gene: TRBV29-1; J gene: TRBJ2-3; CDR3 protein: CSVEDPVGTSRYTDTQYF; CDR3 DNA: TGCAGCGTTGAAGATCCTGTCGGGACTAGCCGTTACACAGATACGCAGTATTTT
D gene: NA; clone size: few; V gene: TRBV10-3; J gene: TRBJ1-1; CDR3 protein: CATRGAADTEAFF; CDR3 DNA: TGTGCCACAAGGGGGGCGGCGGACACTGAAGCTTTCTTT
D gene: NA; clone size: few; V gene: TRBV27; J gene: TRBJ1-2; CDR3 protein: CASNLDGPHGYTF; CDR3 DNA: TGTGCCAGCAATTTGGACGGACCGCATGGCTACACCTTC
D gene: NA; clone size: many; V gene: TRBV29-1; J gene: TRBJ2-1; CDR3 protein: CSVEAGMNEQFF; CDR3 DNA: TGCAGCGTTGAGGCAGGGATGAATGAGCAGTTCTTC
D gene: TRBD1; clone size: NA; V gene: TRBV6-5; J gene: TRBJ2-7; CDR3 protein: CASSQRTGGSYEQYF; CDR3 DNA: TGTGCCAGCAGCCAGAGGACAGGGGGATCCTACGAGCAGTACTTC
D gene: NA; clone size: once; V gene: TRBV7-2; J gene: TRBJ2-5; CDR3 protein: CASSAIVPETQYF; CDR3 DNA: TGTGCCAGCAGCGCCATAGTCCCCGAGACCCAGTACTTC